This T cell receptor (beta chain) was found in a study of T cell responses to AZD1222 COVID-19 vaccine. Study-wide results and caveats: Spike-specific TCR depth and breadth grew after two AZD1222 doses.

TCRdb keeps only in-frame clones here, not all; method: immunoSEQ multiplex PCR. Of roughly 190,000 clones listed, about 92% are singletons. Trimming took 4 bases from V and 2 from J, leaving 11 bases between them. The germline V gene encodes CDR1 SEHNR and CDR2 FQNEAQ (reference sequence). The CDR3 runs to 14 residues. In the case of this clone: Its target is not known.

This receptor was identified in an adult who received the MenACWY meningococcal vaccine as a control. The sequencing here drew on peripheral blood, taken 28 days after the second dose of the MenACWY control vaccine. The gene calls are TRBV7-9 and TRBJ1-1; a possible D gene is TRBD1 (6 bases). CDR3 nucleotide sequence: TGTGCCAGCAGCTCCCAGACAGGAAACACTGAAGCTTTCTTT. Translated: CASSSQTGNTEAFF.